A selection of T cell receptor beta chains follows, all from one sample in a study of cytomegalovirus exposure and HLA in healthy donors. Assay: immunoSEQ multiplex PCR; the TCRdb copy retains only in-frame clones and omits some. The repertoire holds nearly 110,000 clones, over 70% seen once, with approximately 2.4% in the top ten. The sample taken for sequencing was PBMCs. The receptors originated from a man aged 30-40 years in good health and CMV-seronegative. The CDR3 runs from the conserved cysteine through the conserved F or W. Each record gives: D gene, J gene, CDR3 length, clone size, V gene, CDR3 protein, CDR3 DNA. D genes are given only for firm matches. Some rows mark clone size as missing; the rest say once, few, many or name a class of expanded clone.

.	TRBJ1-6	15	.	TRBV6-1	CASSEGGRRNSPLHF	TGTGCCAGCAGTGAAGGGGGCAGGCGAAATTCACCCCTCCACTTT
.	TRBJ2-7	13	.	TRBV29-1	CSVEAGTRHEQYF	TGCAGCGTCGAGGCAGGGACACGCCACGAGCAGTACTTC
.	TRBJ1-2	14	once	TRBV30	CAWSPRAVNYGYTF	TGTGCCTGGAGTCCCCGCGCGGTTAACTATGGCTACACCTTC
TRBD1	TRBJ2-7	15	.	TRBV5-1	CASSRDRPSSYEQYF	TGCGCCAGCAGCCGGGACAGACCTTCCTCCTACGAGCAGTACTTC
.	TRBJ1-2	11	.	TRBV9	CASSTSQGYTF	TGTGCCAGCAGTACCTCTCAGGGCTACACCTTC
.	TRBJ2-5	15	.	TRBV5-1	CASSLEGGAWETQYF	TGCGCCAGCAGCTTGGAAGGCGGGGCGTGGGAGACCCAGTACTTC
TRBD2	TRBJ2-5	15	.	TRBV5-1	CASSIVAGKGETQYF	TGCGCCAGCAGCATCGTAGCGGGGAAGGGCGAGACCCAGTACTTC
.	TRBJ2-5	14	once	TRBV18	CASSPRGAQETQYF	TGTGCCAGCTCACCACGAGGAGCCCAAGAGACCCAGTACTTC
.	TRBJ1-1	16	.	TRBV15	CATSRDGRGLNTEAFF	TGTGCCACCAGCAGAGATGGGAGGGGTTTGAACACTGAAGCTTTCTTT
TRBD1	TRBJ1-5	16	.	TRBV6-4	CASTIPRDRVHQPQHF	TGTGCCAGCACAATACCCCGGGACAGGGTCCATCAGCCCCAGCATTTT
.	TRBJ2-2	16	once	TRBV14	CASSPHQGQRTGELFF	TGTGCCAGCAGCCCCCACCAGGGGCAGAGGACTGGGGAGCTGTTTTTT
.	TRBJ1-2	15	.	TRBV7-9	CASSPSGRDFHGYTF	TGTGCCAGCAGCCCCTCGGGGAGGGATTTCCACGGCTACACCTTC
.	TRBJ2-3	15	.	TRBV28	CASSLREGHTDTQYF	TGTGCCAGCAGTTTACGTGAGGGCCACACAGATACGCAGTATTTT
.	TRBJ2-5	13	few	TRBV4-1	CASSQERTGAQYF	TGCGCCAGCAGCCAAGAGAGAACGGGAGCCCAGTACTTC
.	TRBJ2-3	14	.	TRBV29-1	CSVASGVSTDTQYF	TGCAGCGTTGCGTCAGGTGTTAGCACAGATACGCAGTATTTT
.	TRBJ1-2	15	.	TRBV11-2	CASSPRGEPFSGYTF	TGTGCCAGCAGCCCACGGGGGGAGCCCTTCTCTGGCTACACCTTC
.	TRBJ2-3	16	.	TRBV10-2	CASTSPTRRGTDTQYF	TGCGCCAGCACCTCACCGACTAGGAGGGGCACAGATACGCAGTATTTT
.	TRBJ2-2	16	.	TRBV7-9	CASSRGIEESTGELFF	TGTGCCAGCAGCCGAGGGATCGAAGAAAGCACCGGGGAGCTGTTTTTT
TRBD1	TRBJ2-7	12	.	TRBV29-1	CSARDSSYEQYF	TGCAGCGCACGGGACAGCTCCTACGAGCAGTACTTC
TRBD1	TRBJ2-5	14	.	TRBV19	CASSRDRGVETQYF	TGTGCCAGTAGCAGGGACAGGGGCGTGGAGACCCAGTACTTC
.	TRBJ2-1	13	.	TRBV9	CASSALSRNEQFF	TGTGCCAGCAGCGCCCTATCCCGGAATGAGCAGTTCTTC
.	TRBJ2-1	16	.	TRBV4-1	CASSQGRQVRYNEQFF	TGCGCCAGCAGCCAAGGAAGACAGGTGCGATACAATGAGCAGTTCTTC
.	TRBJ2-1	15	.	TRBV6-1	CASSIQGGVNNEQFF	TGTGCCAGCAGTATACAGGGGGGGGTCAACAATGAGCAGTTCTTC
.	TRBJ1-3	16	.	TRBV5-1	CASSLAAGNSGNTIYF	TGCGCCAGCAGCTTGGCCGCAGGCAACTCTGGAAACACCATATATTTT
TRBD1	TRBJ1-2	13	.	TRBV6-4	CASSPDRGLYYTF	TGTGCCAGCAGTCCGGACAGGGGGCTCTACTACACCTTC
.	TRBJ2-7	16	once	TRBV9	CASSSHGTRSSYEQYF	TGTGCCAGCAGCTCACACGGGACAAGGAGCTCCTACGAGCAGTACTTC
TRBD2	TRBJ2-3	17	.	TRBV4-1	CASSQEAGGSISDTQYF	TGCGCCAGCAGCCAAGAGGCCGGCGGGAGTATCTCAGATACGCAGTATTTT
.	TRBJ1-6	14	.	TRBV10-3	CAITGQPPNSPLHF	TGTGCCATCACCGGTCAACCCCCCAATTCACCCCTCCACTTT
TRBD1	TRBJ1-2	14	.	TRBV6-5	CASSYSPRGDGYTF	TGTGCCAGCAGTTACTCGCCCAGGGGGGATGGCTACACCTTC